This T cell receptor beta chain was found in a study of blood T cells in healthy people across ages. Findings and caveats of the study: Fewer expanded clones and more diversity marked long-lived versus aged donors. Those diversity estimates obtained from one million T cells were thought to be underestimates.

Per germline, CDR1 MNHNS and CDR2 SASEGT. The trim removed 7 bases at V and 5 bases at J, leaving 7 bases unmatched. The CDR3 contains 14 residues. There are a few counts of this clonotype. Its specificity is unknown. A J-beta primer mix and a sample-barcoded 5' primer were used in a second PCR of roughly 7 to 12 cycles. TCRdb analysed the 5' RACE reads with MiXCR anew, one entry per CDR3 protein. This repertoire shows more than 1.4 million distinct CDR3 sequences, about 40% found once; its top ten account for under 8%. Donors were systemically healthy Caucasian individuals from Russia aged roughly 6 to 90 years. The amount of total RNA extracted per sample was at least 6 micrograms.

This sequence joins TRBV6-1 and TRBJ2-1, with 8 nucleotides matching TRBD2. Sequenced input: blood. This sequence originates from a woman aged 18-29 years in good health. The CDR3 bases are TGTGCCAGCACGTCCGGGACTAGAAACAATGAGCAGTTCTTC. The encoded protein is CASTSGTRNNEQFF.